The rows below give T cell receptor beta chains drawn from one sample of a study of early stage breast cancer tumors. TCRdb's table, derived via immunoSEQ multiplex PCR, lists solely in-frame clones and lacks some. The table lists about 11,000 clones, about 78% of them singletons. Sequencing input: breast tumor tissue. These receptors were collected from a person in their 40s with breast cancer. Both conserved end residues are part of each CDR3.

TRBJ2-2 | TRBV4-1 | CASSRQTPGTSGLTGELFF
TRBJ2-3 | TRBV9 | CASSELASGDTQYF
TRBJ1-5 | TRBV6-1 | CASRGQVDQPQHF
TRBJ2-5 | TRBV6-1 | CASSVTRGETQYF
TRBJ2-2 | TRBV5-4 | CASRSQGAAGTGELFF
TRBJ1-1 | TRBV7-9 | CASSLWGEPMNTEAFF
TRBJ2-3 | TRBV19 | CASSRSDTQYF
TRBJ1-1 | TRBV19 | CASTPAGGHTEAFF
TRBJ2-1 | TRBV7-9 | CASSGPFSDNEQFF
TRBJ1-1 | TRBV5-1 | CASRLTQERGTEAFF
TRBJ1-1 | TRBV7-9 | CASSGQGGSTEAFF
TRBJ2-7 | TRBV19 | CASKPKPGLASYEQYF
TRBJ2-7 | TRBV2 | CASSDPGPPNEQYF
TRBJ2-3 | TRBV5-6 | CASSLTRGADTQYF
TRBJ2-7 | TRBV5-4 | CASSSKTSGHDEQYF
TRBJ2-3 | TRBV27 | CASSLLAGQGDTQYF
TRBJ2-2 | TRBV7-9 | CASSLEGVTGELFF
TRBJ2-3 | TRBV4-1 | CASSQPPLKTGTSGNTDTQYF
TRBJ2-1 | TRBV29-1 | CSVEPPTGGDYNEQFF
TRBJ2-2 | TRBV5-4 | CASSSTTIPGELFF
TRBJ2-3 | TRBV11-3 | CASSLVVVGTQYF
TRBJ2-4 | TRBV21-1 | CASSKGWRGPSGVNIQYF
TRBJ1-2 | TRBV11-1 | CASSINPAGGKDGYTF
TRBJ2-1 | TRBV5-1 | CASSYQGGEQFF
TRBJ2-7 | TRBV15 | CATSRLPGTLLPLSYEQYF
TRBJ2-3 | TRBV27 | CASSWVDEDTQYF
TRBJ2-7 | TRBV6-1 | CASRRGDMGSYEQYF
TRBJ2-3 | TRBV19 | CASSGREGHQDTQYF
TRBJ2-7 | TRBV11-3 | CASSFTGQGTDEQYF
TRBJ2-7 | TRBV28 | CASSPPPGGVRYEQYF
TRBJ2-7 | TRBV7-2 | CASSNTQGPEYF
TRBJ2-3 | TRBV9 | CASSVADSTDTQYF
TRBJ1-1 | TRBV11-3 | CASSLGQGRSLEAFF
TRBJ2-3 | TRBV6-5 | CASSPRGGGTDTQYF
TRBJ2-2 | TRBV19 | CASSKHRDPGTGELFF
TRBJ1-1 | TRBV5-1 | CASSLQGGRANTEAFF
TRBJ2-1 | TRBV4-2 | CASSQEASGSAYNEQFF
TRBJ1-1 | TRBV28 | CASSLSRKAFF
TRBJ2-7 | TRBV6-5 | CASSSSSGSYEQYF
TRBJ1-5 | TRBV4-1 | CASSQGPGGGNQPQHF
TRBJ2-5 | TRBV29-1 | CSVEDGSGGVETQYF
TRBJ2-3 | TRBV5-4 | CASKRTSGTSSTDTQYF
TRBJ1-2 | TRBV10-3 | CAISEGQGLANYGYTF
TRBJ2-2 | TRBV7-6 | CASSTSHANTGELFF
TRBJ2-5 | TRBV15 | CATSRDSGVETQYF
TRBJ2-4 | TRBV21-1 | CASPSSDQLAKNIQYF
TRBJ2-1 | TRBV21-1 | CASSTKTWGLAYNEQFF
TRBJ2-3 | TRBV7-9 | CASSFPNGISTDTQYF
TRBJ2-1 | TRBV19 | CASSMSGFTDGARNNEQFF
TRBJ2-1 | TRBV6-5 | CASSYGGGSYNEQFF
TRBJ2-1 | TRBV5-1 | CASSTRGRESGNEQFF
TRBJ2-7 | TRBV5-4 | CASSLRGTGSEQYF
TRBJ2-4 | TRBV6-1 | CASSEHLAKNIQYF
TRBJ2-1 | TRBV21-1 | CASSTIGPYNEQFF
TRBJ2-7 | TRBV4-1 | CASSQDMEREITYEQYF
TRBJ1-2 | TRBV6-5 | CASSYSENYGYTF
TRBJ2-1 | TRBV5-6 | CASITLHSTEYFNEQFF
TRBJ2-4 | TRBV5-1 | CASSLTATAQIQYF
TRBJ2-3 | TRBV6-1 | CASKREEGTDTQYF